The clone carrying this TCR beta chain is a singleton in its sample. No antigen is known for it. 60 Vbeta and 13 Jbeta primers were used in PCR. In the study's own analysis: Roughly 83 million unique TCR beta chains, about 10 million of them shared, were counted by a later analysis. Profiled with immunoSEQ multiplex PCR; TCRdb holds only in-frame clones, not every one. That table gives V, J and clone size, and the DNA gave D and trimming. The sample has 150,000 to 200,000 clones; 85% to 90% are singletons. This sample is drawn from a study of cytomegalovirus exposure and HLA in healthy donors. Study-wide findings and caveats: Association of a missense DCLRE1C variant with TCR beta V- and J-gene trimming was reported in a later analysis. For most TCR sequences rarity was the rule, although some public TCRs occurred in many donors.

Germline CDR1 reads SQVTM; CDR2 reads ANQGSEA. Deletions cut 6 bases from V and 1 base from J, with 10 bases between. The CDR3 sequence is 12 residues long. The chain recombines TRBV29-1 with TRBJ2-7, with D perhaps matching TRBD1 (6 bases). The sample consisted of PBMCs. The clonotype was recovered from a woman aged 18 to 35 in good health and CMV-seronegative. CDR3 nucleotides: TGCAGCGTAGGCAGGGGTTCCTACGAGCAGTACTTC. This translates into CSVGRGSYEQYF.